These 24 T cell receptor beta chains came from one sample sequenced in a study of early T cells in non-severe SARS-CoV-2 infection. TCRdb reanalysed the 5' RACE reads using MiXCR and keeps one entry per CDR3 protein. Of approximately 89,000 distinct CDR3 sequences listed, 11% to 15% are singletons. Sequencing was carried out using whole blood. The receptors stem from an adult who was a healthcare worker with PCR-confirmed SARS-CoV-2 infection or an uninfected control (not recorded which).

V is TRBV11-1 and J is TRBJ1-2, with a tentative D call TRBD1 (6 bases). The CDR3 covers 13 residues. The germline V gene encodes CDR1 SGHAT and CDR2 FQDESV (reference sequence). V was cut by 10 bases and J by 3 bases, with 15 bases left in between. The CDR3 region is CATKQGGDYGYTF. The CDR3 DNA is TGTGCCACCAAACAGGGAGGTGACTATGGCTACACCTTC.

This clonotype showed up just a few times. The V gene is TRBV12-3 or TRBV12-4, the J gene TRBJ1-2, with 8 bases identical to TRBD1. V lost 5 bases and J lost 7; bases outside the gene matches: 12. The length of the CDR3 is 15 residues. The CDR3 DNA is TGTGCCAGCAGTCCCTTAACAGGGGGATCGTCTGGCTACACCTTC. This codes for CASSPLTGGSSGYTF.

J is TRBJ1-5 and V is TRBV19; 8 nucleotides line up with TRBD1. Germline CDR1 and CDR2: LNHDA and SQIVND (reference sequence). After removal of 4 bases from V and 4 bases from J, the junction contained 6 bases not matched to a gene. This CDR3 spans 15 amino acids. This CDR3 reads CASSSLDRENQPQHF. In DNA, the CDR3 is TGTGCCAGTAGTAGCCTGGACAGGGAAAATCAGCCCCAGCATTTT.

Many counts were recorded for this clonotype. The chain is built from TRBV30 and TRBJ1-5; D gene ambiguous. The CDR3 is 13 amino acids. Germline CDR1 GTSNPN, CDR2 SVGIG (reference sequence). Trimming cost V 0 bases and J 5 bases, with 8 bases left between them. The CDR3 DNA is TGTGCCTGGAGTGTGTCCGGAGATCAGCCCCAGCATTTT. Translation: CAWSVSGDQPQHF.

This clonotype was observed a few times. V is TRBV29-1 and J is TRBJ2-3; no definite D call. With 0 bases removed from V and 0 bases from J, the gap between germline ends came to 4 bases. This CDR3 region has 13 residues. Germline CDR1 SQVTM, CDR2 ANQGSEA. This CDR3 reads CSVEEDSTDTQYF. In DNA form, the CDR3 reads TGCAGCGTTGAAGAGGACAGCACAGATACGCAGTATTTT.

This clonotype was observed a few times. This chain uses TRBV3-1 with TRBJ2-7; D remains ambiguous. Germline CDR1 LGHDT, CDR2 YNNKEL (reference sequence). V was shortened by 4 bases and J by 0 bases, with 10 bases between the two germline ends. This CDR3 has 14 amino acids. CDR3 DNA: TGTGCCAGCAGCCGGTCAGAGAGCTCCTACGAGCAGTACTTC. It codes for CASSRSESSYEQYF.

This clonotype has a handful of counts. The V gene is TRBV11-1, the J gene TRBJ2-2, with D uncertain. Per the germline V gene, CDR1 is SGHAT and CDR2 is FQDESV (reference sequence). This CDR3 has 14 residues. Trimming left V 4 bases short and J 1 base short, with 7 bases between. CDR3 in amino acids: CASSWQENTGELFF. The DNA of the CDR3 is TGTGCCAGCAGCTGGCAGGAGAACACCGGGGAGCTGTTTTTT.

There are a few counts of this clonotype. This chain links TRBV3-1 with TRBJ2-1; 7 bases align to TRBD1. CDR3 length: 17 amino acids. Germline V CDR1 and CDR2: LGHDT, YNNKEL (reference sequence). The V gene end was trimmed by 5 bases and the J gene end by 5 bases; junction bases not matched to a gene: 15. CDR3 coding DNA: TGTGCCAGCAGCTCCGGGGCGCCGGGACAGTCTCACAATGAGCAGTTCTTC. Translation gives CASSSGAPGQSHNEQFF.

This clonotype was seen only a few times. The gene calls are TRBV4-1 and TRBJ2-1; 7 positions agree with TRBD2. Germline V lookup: CDR1 MGHRA, CDR2 YSYEKL. With V trimmed by 5 bases and J by 5 bases, 6 bases remained unmatched. This CDR3 spans 14 amino acids. The CDR3 spells CASSASGANNEQFF. The CDR3, as DNA: TGCGCCAGCAGCGCTAGCGGAGCGAACAATGAGCAGTTCTTC.

The chain has TRBV20-1 and TRBJ2-3, with D tentatively TRBD1 (5 bases). This CDR3 spans 13 amino acids. V was trimmed by 5 bases and J by 3 bases, leaving 12 bases between them. Germline CDR1 and CDR2: DFQATT and SNEGSKA (reference sequence). CDR3: CSAPNGATDTQYF. The CDR3 DNA reads as TGCAGTGCTCCTAATGGGGCTACAGATACGCAGTATTTT.

The table lists this clonotype with many counts. This rearrangement joins TRBV7-2 to TRBJ2-3; 12 bases map to TRBD2. V was pared by 4 bases and J by 1 base, with 9 bases of the junction left unmatched. From germline, CDR1 is SGHTA and CDR2 FQGNSA. This CDR3 is 18 amino acids long. The CDR3 is CASSYLAGGLGGTDTQYF. The CDR3 bases are TGTGCCAGCAGCTACCTAGCGGGGGGGCTGGGGGGCACAGATACGCAGTATTTT.

This clonotype was recorded many times. V gene TRBV12-3 or TRBV12-4 combines with J gene TRBJ1-5; D not certain. The V end lost 9 bases, the J end lost 3 bases, and 12 bases lay between the germline ends. There are 13 residues in the CDR3. CDR3 coding DNA: TGTGCCAGGGGCAGAGATTACAATCAGCCCCAGCATTTT. Protein sequence: CARGRDYNQPQHF.

The J gene is TRBJ2-7, the V gene TRBV5-6; D remains ambiguous. Trimming shortened V by 0 bases and J by 1 base, and 14 bases separated the two germline ends. Germline CDR1 is SGHDT and CDR2 is YYEEEE. The CDR3 has 16 amino acids. This chain's CDR3 is CASSLAILALSYEQYF. The CDR3 DNA reads TGTGCCAGCAGCTTGGCCATTCTTGCGCTATCCTACGAGCAGTACTTC. The whole variable domain, filled in from reference TRBV5-6 and TRBJ2-7, reads DAGVTQSPTHLIKTRGQQVTLRCSPKSGHDTVSWYQQALGQGPQFIFQYYEEEERQRGNFPDRFSGHQFPNYSSELNVNALLLGDSALYLCASSLAILALSYEQYFGPGTRLTVT.

In the case of this clonotype: Germline is not matched at one junction end, which may reflect a read error. The chain uses TRBV7-9 and TRBJ2-2, with a possible D match to TRBD2 (5 bases). CDR1 is SEHNR, CDR2 FQNEAQ, per germline (reference sequence). The CDR3 is 15 amino acids. The CDR3 sequence is CASSLAGSNTGELIF. CDR3 in DNA: TGTGCCAGCAGCCTCGCCGGATCAAACACCGGGGAGCTGATTTTT.

V usage is TRBV29-1 and J usage is TRBJ2-3, with D possibly matching TRBD2 (6 bases). V dropped 6 bases and J dropped 0 bases, with 19 bases sitting between them. This CDR3 is built from 16 residues. CDR1 is SQVTM, CDR2 ANQGSEA, per germline. The CDR3 DNA reads TGCAGCGTCGCGACCTGGGACTCAGCTAGCACAGATACGCAGTATTTT. It yields the protein CSVATWDSASTDTQYF.

This chain uses TRBV20-1 with TRBJ2-7, with 10 positions matching TRBD2. The CDR3 spans 14 residues. Per germline, CDR1 DFQATT and CDR2 SNEGSKA (reference sequence). The junction had 4 bases not matched to a gene; V was cut back by 2 bases and J by 3 bases. Here the CDR3 DNA reads TGCAGTGCTAGATCAACTAGCGGGATCTACGAGCAGTACTTC. Protein: CSARSTSGIYEQYF.

The V call is TRBV6-1, the J call TRBJ1-2; TRBD1 might be the D (6 bases). Germline CDR1 and CDR2: MNHNS and SASEGT. Trimming took 2 bases from V and 3 from J, leaving 10 bases between them. The CDR3 is 14 amino acids. CDR3 nucleotides: TGTGCCAGCAGTGAACGACAGGAGTACTATGGCTACACCTTC. Translating gives CASSERQEYYGYTF.

This clonotype was detected many times. The chain carries TRBV7-3 and TRBJ2-1; maybe TRBD1 (6 bases). The CDR3 length is 16 residues. Between the trimmed V and J ends, which lost 5 bases and 0 bases, there was a span of 14 bases. CDR1 SGHTA and CDR2 FQGTGA come from the germline V gene. The CDR3: CASSPGATSSYNEQFF. The DNA of the CDR3 is TGTGCCAGCAGCCCAGGGGCGACGAGCTCCTACAATGAGCAGTTCTTC. Based on the CDR3 plus reference TRBV7-3 and TRBJ2-1, the full variable domain is GAGVSQTPSNKVTEKGKYVELRCDPISGHTALYWYRQSLGQGPEFLIYFQGTGAADDSGLPNDRFFAVRPEGSVSTLKIQRTERGDSAVYLCASSPGATSSYNEQFFGPGTRLTVL.

This clonotype was recorded at least ten times. CDR3 in amino acids: CASSEVWGAFPGELFF. The CDR3 nucleotides read TGTGCCAGCAGTGAAGTCTGGGGGGCCTTTCCCGGGGAGCTGTTTTTT. The V and J genes are TRBV2 and TRBJ2-2; tentatively, D is TRBD1 or TRBD2 (6 bases each). Trimming shortened V by 1 base and J by 6 bases, and 15 bases separated the two germline ends. Germline V CDR1 and CDR2: SNHLY, FYNNEI. The CDR3 length is 16 residues.

CDR3 sequence (DNA): TGTGCCAGCAGTTTCCGGGTTGGCTACACCTTC. Encoded protein: CASSFRVGYTF. The genes are TRBV28 and TRBJ1-2; D is unclear. Deletions cut 3 bases from V and 7 bases from J, with 6 bases between. The V gene's germline CDR1 is MDHEN and CDR2 SYDVKM. CDR3 length: 11 amino acids.

This clonotype turned up a few times. The rearrangement uses TRBV11-2 and TRBJ2-7, with a possible D match to TRBD2 (7 bases). V lost 6 bases and J lost 0, with 12 bases in between. Germline-derived CDR1 and CDR2 are SGHAT and FQNNGV. The CDR3 spans 14 residues. The CDR3 DNA reads as TGTGCCAGCAGGGGAGGGGGAAACTCCTACGAGCAGTACTTC. Protein product: CASRGGGNSYEQYF.

A few counts support this clonotype. The chain joins TRBV7-3 to TRBJ2-5, with D tentatively TRBD1 or TRBD2 (6 bases each). Germline assignment: CDR1 SGHTA and CDR2 FQGTGA. This CDR3 contains 13 residues. V was trimmed by 5 bases and J by 4 bases, leaving 11 bases between them. CDR3 DNA sequence: TGTGCCAGCAGCGTTGAGGGGGGAGAGACCCAGTACTTC. It codes for CASSVEGGETQYF. Together with reference TRBV7-3 and TRBJ2-5, the CDR3 gives the full variable domain: GAGVSQTPSNKVTEKGKYVELRCDPISGHTALYWYRQSLGQGPEFLIYFQGTGAADDSGLPNDRFFAVRPEGSVSTLKIQRTERGDSAVYLCASSVEGGETQYFGPGTRLLVL.

The chain recombines TRBV11-2 with TRBJ2-7; D gene ambiguous. Germline CDR1 is SGHAT and CDR2 is FQNNGV. The CDR3 loop spans 15 amino acids. V lost 0 bases, J lost 2 bases, and 11 bases lay in between. Written as DNA, the CDR3 is TGTGCCAGCAGCTTAGAGGTAGGAGACCCCTACGAGCAGTACTTC. Its translation: CASSLEVGDPYEQYF.

This clonotype was seen ten or more times. The V and J genes are TRBV3-1 and TRBJ1-1; no clear D. V was shortened by 1 base and J by 9 bases, with 9 bases between the two germline ends. The germline gives CDR1 LGHDT, CDR2 YNNKEL (reference sequence). This CDR3 has 12 amino acids. The DNA for the CDR3 is TGTGCCAGCAGCCAAGTGGCGACCCAAGCTTTCTTT. It encodes CASSQVATQAFF.